These T cell receptor beta chains were read from a single sample in a study of OX40 agonist ivuxolimab in advanced cancers. Using immunoSEQ multiplex PCR, the repertoire was profiled, and TCRdb retains in-frame clones only, with some absent. The data hold 55,000 to 80,000 clones, with 85% to 90% observed a single time. Here the sequenced sample was CD4+ or CD8+ T cells sorted from blood, taken in a trial of the OX40 agonist ivuxolimab. Source of these receptors: an adult with an advanced solid tumor such as melanoma, head and neck, liver or kidney cancer. CDR3s include the opening cysteine and the closing phenylalanine or tryptophan. The D gene is left open where the match is weak. Only part of the rows carry a size: once, few, many, or a class if the clone is expanded.

d_call: TRBD2; v_call: TRBV7-2; j_call: TRBJ2-3; clone_size: once; cdr3_aa: CASSLEGGRDTQYF; cdr3_nt: TGTGCCAGCAGCTTAGAGGGCGGGAGGGATACGCAGTATTTT
d_call: TRBD1; v_call: TRBV14; j_call: TRBJ1-2; clone_size: NA; cdr3_aa: CASSQESGDRGLYGYTF; cdr3_nt: TGTGCCAGCAGCCAAGAGTCAGGCGACAGGGGGCTTTATGGCTACACCTTC
d_call: NA; v_call: TRBV29-1; j_call: TRBJ2-1; clone_size: NA; cdr3_aa: CSVGETGWNEQFF; cdr3_nt: TGCAGCGTTGGGGAGACAGGTTGGAATGAGCAGTTCTTC
d_call: TRBD1; v_call: TRBV4-1; j_call: TRBJ2-7; clone_size: NA; cdr3_aa: CASSQTGGASYEQYF; cdr3_nt: TGCGCCAGCAGCCAAACAGGGGGCGCCTCCTACGAGCAGTACTTC
d_call: NA; v_call: TRBV29-1; j_call: TRBJ2-3; clone_size: NA; cdr3_aa: CSAPSPGLALTDTQYF; cdr3_nt: TGCAGCGCCCCCTCCCCGGGGCTAGCGCTCACAGATACGCAGTATTTT
d_call: NA; v_call: TRBV7-9; j_call: TRBJ1-2; clone_size: few; cdr3_aa: CASSPTGTWQGGGYTF; cdr3_nt: TGTGCCAGCAGCCCGACCGGGACATGGCAAGGGGGTGGCTACACCTTC
d_call: TRBD2; v_call: TRBV5-4; j_call: TRBJ2-3; clone_size: NA; cdr3_aa: CASSPGGRWGRTDTQYF; cdr3_nt: TGTGCCAGCAGCCCGGGGGGGCGGTGGGGCCGCACAGATACGCAGTATTTT
d_call: NA; v_call: TRBV2; j_call: TRBJ1-2; clone_size: NA; cdr3_aa: CASSGEIDYGYTF; cdr3_nt: TGTGCCAGCAGCGGGGAGATAGACTATGGCTACACCTTC
d_call: NA; v_call: TRBV4-3; j_call: TRBJ2-7; clone_size: few; cdr3_aa: CASSQMAGWKSSYEQYF; cdr3_nt: TGCGCCAGCAGCCAGATGGCGGGATGGAAAAGCTCCTACGAGCAGTACTTC
d_call: TRBD2; v_call: TRBV29-1; j_call: TRBJ2-7; clone_size: NA; cdr3_aa: CSVLKAGGQYEQYF; cdr3_nt: TGCAGCGTTCTCAAGGCGGGAGGGCAATACGAGCAGTACTTC
d_call: TRBD2; v_call: TRBV29-1; j_call: TRBJ2-3; clone_size: NA; cdr3_aa: CSVERGSGSITDTQYF; cdr3_nt: TGCAGCGTTGAACGCGGTAGCGGGAGTATAACAGATACGCAGTATTTT
d_call: NA; v_call: TRBV7-8; j_call: TRBJ2-2; clone_size: NA; cdr3_aa: CASKGLAANTGELFF; cdr3_nt: TGTGCCTCCAAAGGCCTGGCGGCGAACACCGGGGAGCTGTTTTTT
d_call: NA; v_call: TRBV28; j_call: TRBJ1-4; clone_size: NA; cdr3_aa: CASSFGGANEKLFF; cdr3_nt: TGTGCCAGCAGTTTTGGGGGGGCTAATGAAAAACTGTTTTTT
d_call: TRBD2; v_call: TRBV28; j_call: TRBJ2-7; clone_size: NA; cdr3_aa: CASSPTSGIPNEQYF; cdr3_nt: TGTGCCAGCAGCCCGACTAGCGGGATCCCCAACGAGCAGTACTTC
d_call: TRBD2; v_call: TRBV4-1; j_call: TRBJ2-6; clone_size: NA; cdr3_aa: CASSLKGLAEFSGANVLTF; cdr3_nt: TGCGCCAGCAGCCTTAAGGGACTAGCGGAATTCTCTGGGGCCAACGTCCTGACTTTC
d_call: NA; v_call: TRBV2; j_call: TRBJ1-4; clone_size: few; cdr3_aa: CASSERETNEKLFF; cdr3_nt: TGTGCCAGCAGTGAACGTGAAACTAATGAAAAACTGTTTTTT
d_call: NA; v_call: TRBV18; j_call: TRBJ2-1; clone_size: NA; cdr3_aa: CASSLGSYNEQFF; cdr3_nt: TGTGCCAGCTCATTGGGCTCCTACAATGAGCAGTTCTTC
d_call: NA; v_call: TRBV25-1; j_call: TRBJ1-3; clone_size: NA; cdr3_aa: CASSVPGHTGNTIYF; cdr3_nt: TGTGCCAGCAGTGTCCCGGGACACACTGGAAACACCATATATTTT
d_call: NA; v_call: TRBV29-1; j_call: TRBJ2-5; clone_size: NA; cdr3_aa: CSVGGLAQETQYF; cdr3_nt: TGCAGCGTTGGAGGATTGGCCCAAGAGACCCAGTACTTC
d_call: TRBD2; v_call: TRBV5-5; j_call: TRBJ2-3; clone_size: NA; cdr3_aa: CASSLVAGVTDTQYF; cdr3_nt: TGTGCCAGCAGCTTGGTGGCGGGAGTGACAGATACGCAGTATTTT
d_call: NA; v_call: TRBV7-2; j_call: TRBJ2-7; clone_size: NA; cdr3_aa: CASSSWDKHYEQYF; cdr3_nt: TGTGCCAGCAGCTCCTGGGACAAGCACTACGAGCAGTACTTC
d_call: NA; v_call: TRBV5-4; j_call: TRBJ2-3; clone_size: NA; cdr3_aa: CASSLDYTDTQYF; cdr3_nt: TGTGCCAGCAGCTTGGACTACACAGATACGCAGTATTTT
d_call: TRBD2; v_call: TRBV10-3; j_call: TRBJ2-5; clone_size: once; cdr3_aa: CAISEGTSGRGETQYF; cdr3_nt: TGTGCCATCAGTGAGGGGACTAGCGGGAGGGGAGAGACCCAGTACTTC
d_call: TRBD2; v_call: TRBV7-2; j_call: TRBJ2-7; clone_size: NA; cdr3_aa: CASSPGLAGGPKEQYF; cdr3_nt: TGTGCCAGCAGCCCTGGACTAGCGGGAGGGCCGAAGGAGCAGTACTTC
d_call: NA; v_call: TRBV19; j_call: TRBJ1-1; clone_size: NA; cdr3_aa: CASSNQGGTEAFF; cdr3_nt: TGTGCCAGTAGTAATCAGGGAGGGACTGAAGCTTTCTTT
d_call: NA; v_call: TRBV6-6; j_call: TRBJ1-1; clone_size: NA; cdr3_aa: CASSSNGGYTEAFF; cdr3_nt: TGTGCCAGCAGTTCCAATGGGGGCTACACTGAAGCTTTCTTT
d_call: NA; v_call: TRBV30; j_call: TRBJ2-7; clone_size: NA; cdr3_aa: CAWSPGGHEQYF; cdr3_nt: TGTGCCTGGAGCCCCGGGGGCCACGAGCAGTACTTC
d_call: NA; v_call: TRBV9; j_call: TRBJ2-1; clone_size: NA; cdr3_aa: CASSVAQGYNEQFF; cdr3_nt: TGTGCCAGCAGCGTCGCACAGGGCTACAATGAGCAGTTCTTC
d_call: NA; v_call: TRBV6-5; j_call: TRBJ1-1; clone_size: NA; cdr3_aa: CASIPGQNTEAFF; cdr3_nt: TGTGCCAGCATCCCGGGACAGAACACTGAAGCTTTCTTT
d_call: TRBD1; v_call: TRBV5-1; j_call: TRBJ1-1; clone_size: NA; cdr3_aa: CASSSGTGWDTEAFF; cdr3_nt: TGCGCCAGCAGCTCCGGGACAGGATGGGACACTGAAGCTTTCTTT
d_call: NA; v_call: TRBV28; j_call: TRBJ1-1; clone_size: NA; cdr3_aa: CASSLGGGDTEAFF; cdr3_nt: TGTGCCAGCAGTTTGGGGGGAGGGGACACTGAAGCTTTCTTT
d_call: NA; v_call: TRBV28; j_call: TRBJ2-5; clone_size: NA; cdr3_aa: CASSLGGLQETQYF; cdr3_nt: TGTGCCAGCAGTTTGGGGGGACTTCAAGAGACCCAGTACTTC